Below are 3 T cell receptor beta chains sequenced from a single sample in a study of cytomegalovirus exposure and HLA in healthy donors. Sequenced by immunoSEQ multiplex PCR; TCRdb stores in-frame clones only, minus some. The repertoire holds about 57,000 clones, with more than 85% as singletons. Sequencing was performed on PBMCs. The receptors shown here come from a woman between 18 and 29 years old in good health and CMV-seronegative.

This chain joins TRBV18 and TRBJ2-1; D unresolved. CDR3 length equals 16 residues. V shed 2 bases and J shed 0 bases, with 11 bases lying between them. CDR1 and CDR2 from the germline V gene are KGHSH and LQKENI. CDR3 coding DNA: TGTGCCAGCTCACCATCGTGGCGGAGCTCCTACAATGAGCAGTTCTTC. Its translation: CASSPSWRSSYNEQFF.

The rearrangement joins TRBV6-6 to TRBJ1-2; D not certain. The germline CDR1 and CDR2 sequences are MNHNY and SVGAGI (reference sequence). Trimming removed 0 bases at V and 2 bases at J, with 13 bases between. The CDR3 runs 16 residues. CDR3 sequence reads: CASSYSMGGSNYGYTF. The CDR3 region has the DNA TGTGCCAGCAGTTACTCGATGGGAGGGAGCAACTATGGCTACACCTTC.

V gene TRBV15 combines with J gene TRBJ2-1; 9 bases match TRBD1. With 0 bases clipped from V and 4 bases from J, the junction kept 7 bases outside the gene matches. Germline values: CDR1 LNHNV, CDR2 YYDKDF (reference sequence). CDR3 size: 17 residues. The CDR3 nucleotides are TGTGCCACCAGCAGAGATCGGGGGACAGGGCTGTACAATGAGCAGTTCTTC. As protein: CATSRDRGTGLYNEQFF.